This T cell receptor (beta chain) was documented in a study of blood T cell repertoires in COVID-19. Study overall: There were acute and convalescent COVID-19 samples, and they came from the United States, Italy and Spain. PBMCs, B-cell-depleted T cells, or T cells provided the cDNA or gDNA that made up the material.

Only one count was recorded for this clone. V dropped 2 bases and J dropped 1 base, with 7 bases sitting between them. Germline V gene sequence: CDR1 SGHNT, CDR2 YENEEA. The CDR3 is made up of 14 amino acids. In the original processing: The assay estimated nucleated cells by amplifying reference gene primers. Here immunoSEQ multiplex PCR was the method, and the copy in TCRdb shows in-frame clones only, minus some. That table furnishes V, J and clone size, whereas the DNA furnished D and trimming. The sample consists of 140,000 to 150,000 clones, 84% of them appearing once. The receptor comes from a human donor in a cohort sampled during active COVID-19. The chain combines TRBV11-3 with TRBJ2-3, with unresolved D. Sequencing used peripheral blood. CDR3 amino acids: CASSLHLGTDTQYF. CDR3 DNA: TGTGCCAGCAGCTTACACCTAGGCACAGATACGCAGTATTTT.